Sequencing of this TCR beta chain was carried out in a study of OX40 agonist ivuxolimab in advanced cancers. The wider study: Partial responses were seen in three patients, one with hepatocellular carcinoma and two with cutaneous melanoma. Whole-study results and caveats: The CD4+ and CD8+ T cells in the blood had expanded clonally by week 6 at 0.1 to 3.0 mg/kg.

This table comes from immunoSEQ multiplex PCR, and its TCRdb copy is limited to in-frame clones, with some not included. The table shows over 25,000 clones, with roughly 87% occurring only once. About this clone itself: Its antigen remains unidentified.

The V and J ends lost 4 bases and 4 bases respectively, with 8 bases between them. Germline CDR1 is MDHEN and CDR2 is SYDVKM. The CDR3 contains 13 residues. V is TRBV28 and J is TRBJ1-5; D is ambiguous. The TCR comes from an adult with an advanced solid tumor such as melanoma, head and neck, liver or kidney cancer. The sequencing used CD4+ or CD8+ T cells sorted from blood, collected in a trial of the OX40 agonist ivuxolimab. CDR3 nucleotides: TGTGCCAGCAGTTCCACGTTGAATCAGCCCCAGCATTTT. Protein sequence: CASSSTLNQPQHF.